This T cell receptor (beta chain) appears in the sequencing data of a study of beta chain features in type 1 diabetes. This CDR3 is built from 16 residues. CDR1 SGDLS and CDR2 YYNGEE come from the germline V gene. The V segment lost 3 bases and the J segment 6 bases; nucleotides outside the gene matches: 8. With regard to this clone: The antigen is unknown.

Broader study findings: Researchers report that Type 1 diabetes patients had moderately but significantly shorter TCRB CDR3s across all four CD4+ subsets. Cells with high TCR expression could be over-represented by cDNA sequencing. Any HLA type influence on TCRB rearrangement was left unresolved here.

Sequencing targeted expressed TCRB transcripts, as all isolated RNA had been reverse transcribed. Sequencing was performed with immunoSEQ multiplex PCR; in TCRdb, only in-frame clones are kept and a portion is missing. The repertoire holds about 160,000 clones, with 8.5% to 10% as singletons. Per donor, one heparinised blood draw averaged approximately 120 mL. The clonotype originates from a woman aged 25 to 45 with type 1 diabetes. This chain links TRBV9 with TRBJ1-4; 10 positions agree with TRBD1. The sequenced sample consisted of central memory CD4+ T cells from blood. CDR3 amino acids: CASSDMRTGGDEKLFF. CDR3 sequence (DNA): TGTGCCAGCAGCGATATGCGGACAGGGGGGGATGAAAAACTGTTTTTT.